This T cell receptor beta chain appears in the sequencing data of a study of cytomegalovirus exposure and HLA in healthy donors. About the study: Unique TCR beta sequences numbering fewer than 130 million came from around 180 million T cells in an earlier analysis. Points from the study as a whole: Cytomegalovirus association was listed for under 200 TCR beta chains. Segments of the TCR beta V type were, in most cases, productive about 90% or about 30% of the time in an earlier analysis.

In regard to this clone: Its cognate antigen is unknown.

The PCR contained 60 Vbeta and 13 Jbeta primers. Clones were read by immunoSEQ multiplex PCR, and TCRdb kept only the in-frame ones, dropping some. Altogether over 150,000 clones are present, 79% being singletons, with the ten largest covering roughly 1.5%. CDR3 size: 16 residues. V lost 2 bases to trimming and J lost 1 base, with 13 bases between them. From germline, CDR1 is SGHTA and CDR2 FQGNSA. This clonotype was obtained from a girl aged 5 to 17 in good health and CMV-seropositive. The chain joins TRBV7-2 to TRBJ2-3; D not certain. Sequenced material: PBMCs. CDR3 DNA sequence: TGTGCCAGCAGCTTATCCCGTGGGCAAGGCACAGATACGCAGTATTTT. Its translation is CASSLSRGQGTDTQYF.